This T cell receptor beta chain came from a study of T cells in localized non-small cell lung cancer. General study points: A median roughly 50 of the top 100 tumor clones appeared in adjacent lung.

Comment on this clone: Its antigen is not identified.

The CDR3 is made up of 12 amino acids. Germline V gene sequence: CDR1 SGHVS, CDR2 FNYEAQ. The V end lost 1 base, the J end lost 8 bases, and 8 bases lay between the germline ends. Assay: immunoSEQ multiplex PCR; the TCRdb copy retains only in-frame clones and omits some. The sample consists of around 83,000 clones, 87% of them appearing once. This clonotype originated in a man aged 40 to 70 with stage I squamous cell lung carcinoma. The chain combines TRBV7-6 with TRBJ1-1; D might be TRBD1 (5 bases). Sequencing used peripheral blood, obtained before any cancer treatment. CDR3 sequence: CASSLEWGEAFF. DNA for the CDR3: TGTGCCAGCAGCTTAGAATGGGGGGAAGCTTTCTTT.